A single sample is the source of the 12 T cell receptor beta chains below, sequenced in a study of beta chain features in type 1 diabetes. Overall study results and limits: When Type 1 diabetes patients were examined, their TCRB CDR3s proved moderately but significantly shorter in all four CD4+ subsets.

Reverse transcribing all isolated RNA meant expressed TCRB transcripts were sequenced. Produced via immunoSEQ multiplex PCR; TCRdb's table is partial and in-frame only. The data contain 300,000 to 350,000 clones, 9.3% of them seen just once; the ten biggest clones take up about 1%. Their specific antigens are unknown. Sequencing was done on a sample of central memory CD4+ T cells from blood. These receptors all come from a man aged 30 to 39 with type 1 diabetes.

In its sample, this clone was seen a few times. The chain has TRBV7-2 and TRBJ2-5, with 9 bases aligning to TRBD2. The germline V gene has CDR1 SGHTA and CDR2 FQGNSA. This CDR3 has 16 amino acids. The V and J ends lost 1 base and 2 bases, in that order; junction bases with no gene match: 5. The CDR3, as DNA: TGTGCCAGCAGCTTAGTGGCTAGCGGGGAGCAAGAGACCCAGTACTTC. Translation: CASSLVASGEQETQYF.

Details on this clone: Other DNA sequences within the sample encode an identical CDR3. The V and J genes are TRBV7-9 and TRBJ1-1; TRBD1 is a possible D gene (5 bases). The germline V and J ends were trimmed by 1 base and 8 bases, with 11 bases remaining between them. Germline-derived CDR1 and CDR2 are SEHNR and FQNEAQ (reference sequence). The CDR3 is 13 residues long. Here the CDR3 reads CASSLVAGTEAFF. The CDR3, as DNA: TGTGCCAGCAGCTTAGTGGCGGGGACCGAAGCTTTCTTT.

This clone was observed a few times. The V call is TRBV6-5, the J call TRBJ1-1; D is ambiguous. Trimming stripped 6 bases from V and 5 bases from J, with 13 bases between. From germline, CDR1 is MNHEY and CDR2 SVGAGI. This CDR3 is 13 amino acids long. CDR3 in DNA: TGTGCCAGCAGGCCGCCGGGAGGTACTGAAGCTTTCTTT. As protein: CASRPPGGTEAFF.

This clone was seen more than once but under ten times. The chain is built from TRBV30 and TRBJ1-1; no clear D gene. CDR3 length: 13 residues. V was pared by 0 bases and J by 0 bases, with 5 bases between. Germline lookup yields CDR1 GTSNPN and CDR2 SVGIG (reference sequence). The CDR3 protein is CAWSVRLNTEAFF. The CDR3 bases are TGTGCCTGGAGTGTACGTCTGAACACTGAAGCTTTCTTT.

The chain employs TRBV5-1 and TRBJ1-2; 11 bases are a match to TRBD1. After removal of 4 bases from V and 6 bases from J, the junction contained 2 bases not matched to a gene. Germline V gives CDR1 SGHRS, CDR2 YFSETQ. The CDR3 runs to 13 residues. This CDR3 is CASSQGQGDGYTF. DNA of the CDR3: TGCGCCAGCAGCCAGGGACAGGGGGATGGCTACACCTTC. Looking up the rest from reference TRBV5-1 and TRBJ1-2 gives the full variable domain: KAGVTQTPRYLIKTRGQQVTLSCSPISGHRSVSWYQQTPGQGLQFLFEYFSETQRNKGNFPGRFSGRQFSNSRSEMNVSTLELGDSALYLCASSQGQGDGYTFGSGTRLTVV.

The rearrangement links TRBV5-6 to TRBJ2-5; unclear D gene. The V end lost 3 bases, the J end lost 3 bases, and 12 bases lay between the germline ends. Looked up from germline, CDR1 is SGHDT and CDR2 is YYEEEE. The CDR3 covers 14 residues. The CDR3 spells CASSSPDLKETQYF. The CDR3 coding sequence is TGTGCCAGCAGCTCGCCGGACCTTAAAGAGACCCAGTACTTC.

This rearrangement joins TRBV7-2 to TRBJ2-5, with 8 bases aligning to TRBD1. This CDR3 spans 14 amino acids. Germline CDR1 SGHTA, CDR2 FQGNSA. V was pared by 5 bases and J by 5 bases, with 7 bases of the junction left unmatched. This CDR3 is CASSRTGSKETQYF. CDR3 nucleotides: TGTGCCAGCAGCCGGACAGGGAGTAAGGAGACCCAGTACTTC.

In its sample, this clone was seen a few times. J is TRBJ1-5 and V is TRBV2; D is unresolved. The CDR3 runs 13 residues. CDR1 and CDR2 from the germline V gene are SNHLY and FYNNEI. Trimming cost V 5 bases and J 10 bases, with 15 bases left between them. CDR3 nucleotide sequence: TGTGCCAGCAGTTTTCAGAGGGAACAACCCCAGCATTTT. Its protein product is CASSFQREQPQHF.

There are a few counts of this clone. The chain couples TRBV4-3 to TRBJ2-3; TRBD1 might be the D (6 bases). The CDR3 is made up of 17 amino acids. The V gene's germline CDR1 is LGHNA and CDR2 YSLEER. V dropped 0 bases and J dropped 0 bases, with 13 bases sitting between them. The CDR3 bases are TGCGCCAGCAGCCAAGATAGGACAGCGGCTAGCACAGATACGCAGTATTTT. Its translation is CASSQDRTAASTDTQYF.

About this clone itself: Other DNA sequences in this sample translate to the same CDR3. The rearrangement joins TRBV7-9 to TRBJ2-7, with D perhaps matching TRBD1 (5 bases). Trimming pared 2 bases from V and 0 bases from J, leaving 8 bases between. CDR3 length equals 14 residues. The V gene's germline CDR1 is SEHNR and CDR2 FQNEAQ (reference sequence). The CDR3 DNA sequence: TGTGCCAGCAGCTTACTAGACAGCTCCTACGAGCAGTACTTC. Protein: CASSLLDSSYEQYF. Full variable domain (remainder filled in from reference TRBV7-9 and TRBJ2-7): DTGVSQNPRHKITKRGQNVTFRCDPISEHNRLYWYRQTLGQGPEFLTYFQNEAQLEKSRLLSDRFSAERPKGSFSTLEIQRTEQGDSAMYLCASSLLDSSYEQYFGPGTRLTVT.

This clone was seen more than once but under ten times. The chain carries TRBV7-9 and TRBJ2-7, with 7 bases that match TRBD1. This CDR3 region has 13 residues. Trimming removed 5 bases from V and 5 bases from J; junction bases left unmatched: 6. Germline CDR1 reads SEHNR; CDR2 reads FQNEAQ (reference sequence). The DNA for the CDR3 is TGTGCCAGCAGCCCGACAGGGTTCGACGAGCAGTACTTC. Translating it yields CASSPTGFDEQYF.

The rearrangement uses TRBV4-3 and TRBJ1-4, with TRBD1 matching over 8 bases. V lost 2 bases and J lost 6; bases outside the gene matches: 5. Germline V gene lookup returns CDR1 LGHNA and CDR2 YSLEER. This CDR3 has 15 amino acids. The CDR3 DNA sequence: TGCGCCAGCAGCCAACCGGGACAGGACCATGAAAAACTGTTTTTT. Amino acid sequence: CASSQPGQDHEKLFF.